This TCR beta chain was retrieved from a study of shared clonotypes between healthy human individuals. The naive CD8 subset, CD45RO-negative cells positively selected for CCR7, excluded terminally differentiated effector memory CD45RA+ cells. This clone was recorded only once. Its target is unknown. The data were produced by immunoSEQ multiplex PCR, yet TCRdb's version contains in-frame clones alone and is incomplete. This repertoire shows millions of clones, 93% found once; its top ten account for 1.7%. Trimming took off 1 base at V and 3 bases at J, with 19 bases between the two ends. This CDR3 comprises 17 residues. From germline, CDR1 is SGHDT and CDR2 YYEEEE. Study-wide findings and caveats: It was the non-shared clonotypes that had lower generation probabilities than clonotypes shared by all four donors.

This sequence originates from a man aged 18-30 years in good health. Some clones in this sample may be carry-over from other donors' samples. The chain couples TRBV5-6 to TRBJ1-2; D gene unclear. The sequenced sample consisted of naive CD8+ T cells from PBMCs. The chain's CDR3 is CASSLTAWTEVDYGYTF. DNA for the CDR3: TGTGCCAGCAGCTTGACGGCCTGGACGGAGGTGGACTATGGCTACACCTTC.